Following are 7 T cell receptor beta chains from one sample sequenced in a study of human T cells and chemical hapten exposure. From the RACE reads, TCRdb called clonotypes with MiXCR, one entry per CDR3 protein. The top ten clones hold roughly 2% of a sample with approximately 90,000 distinct CDR3 sequences, approximately 11% of them seen once. Specified time point: patch test 2, 6 weeks after DPC sensitization. Treatment given: therapeutic diphenylcyclopropenone sensitization with weekly scalp DPC. Sample: whole blood, taken in connection with sensitization to the hapten diphenylcyclopropenone (DPC). The receptors here all came from a man aged 35 to 55 with alopecia areata. Some clones in this sample may be carry-over from other donors' samples.

The chain is built from TRBV20-1 and TRBJ2-3; TRBD2 aligns across 14 bases. Trimming cost V 3 bases and J 3 bases; bases outside gene matches: 17. The CDR3 has 20 residues. The germline CDR1 and CDR2 sequences are DFQATT and SNEGSKA (reference sequence). The CDR3 sequence is CSASSRGGLAGGGVTDTQYF. The CDR3 DNA is TGCAGTGCTAGTAGCAGGGGAGGACTAGCGGGAGGTGGAGTGACAGATACGCAGTATTTT.

This clonotype was recorded a few times. The chain recombines TRBV29-1 with TRBJ2-7; 7 bases line up with TRBD1. V shed 7 bases, J shed 5 bases, and the junction held 11 bases outside the gene matches. Germline-derived CDR1 and CDR2 are SQVTM and ANQGSEA. The CDR3 length is 13 residues. CDR3 sequence (DNA): TGCAGCGCATCGACAGGGCCGGGCCACGAGCAGTACTTC. Translating gives CSASTGPGHEQYF.

The table lists this clonotype with a few counts. The J gene is TRBJ2-2, the V gene TRBV5-4; no clear D. Germline loops: CDR1 SGHNT, CDR2 YYREEE (reference sequence). This CDR3 has 13 amino acids. V lost 6 bases, J lost 0 bases, and 6 bases lay in between. This CDR3 is CASNGPNTGELFF. In DNA, the CDR3 is TGTGCCAGCAACGGGCCGAACACCGGGGAGCTGTTTTTT.

V gene TRBV7-2 combines with J gene TRBJ2-5; D is perhaps TRBD1 (6 bases). V lost 0 bases, J lost 0 bases, and 8 bases lay in between. CDR3 length: 15 amino acids. The germline V gene has CDR1 SGHTA and CDR2 FQGNSA. In nucleotides, the CDR3 is TGTGCCAGCAGCTTAGCCCAGGGGAACCAAGAGACCCAGTACTTC. Residues: CASSLAQGNQETQYF.

J is TRBJ2-7 and V is TRBV20-1; 10 nucleotides match TRBD2. The V gene end was trimmed by 2 bases and the J gene end by 3 bases; junction bases not matched to a gene: 4. This CDR3 contains 14 residues. The germline V gene has CDR1 DFQATT and CDR2 SNEGSKA (reference sequence). The CDR3 sequence is CSARSLAGGYEQYF. As DNA, the CDR3 is TGCAGTGCTAGATCGTTAGCGGGAGGCTACGAGCAGTACTTC.

There are a few counts of this clonotype. The rearrangement links TRBV6-9 to TRBJ2-5, with 9 bases aligning to TRBD2. Trimming at V came to 6 bases and at J to 4 bases, leaving 9 bases not matched to a gene. The CDR3 spans 15 residues. Germline CDR1 MNHGY, CDR2 SVAAGI. DNA of the CDR3: TGTGCCAGCAGACCCCCTCGCGGGAGGGTAGAGACCCAGTACTTC. Encoded protein: CASRPPRGRVETQYF.

There are a few counts of this clonotype. CDR3 region: CASSYSGLAGQNTGELFF. DNA for the CDR3: TGTGCCAGCAGTTACTCGGGACTAGCGGGGCAGAACACCGGGGAGCTGTTTTTT. The chain recombines TRBV6-5 with TRBJ2-2; TRBD2 aligns across 13 bases. The CDR3 totals 18 residues. Germline CDR1 is MNHEY and CDR2 is SVGAGI. The junction had 2 bases not matched to a gene; V was cut back by 0 bases and J by 1 base.